Listed below are T cell receptor beta chains from one sample, sequenced in a study of blood T cell repertoires in COVID-19. Here immunoSEQ multiplex PCR was the method, and the copy in TCRdb shows in-frame clones only, minus some. The data hold about 220,000 clones, with around 80% observed a single time. The material sequenced was peripheral blood. These TCRs come from a human donor in a cohort sampled during active COVID-19. Both conserved end residues are part of each CDR3. Fields, in order: D gene, V gene, clone size, J gene, CDR3 protein, CDR3 DNA. D genes are given only for firm matches. Expanded clones are given a class, and other clones once, few, many or no size at all.

>-|TRBV3-1/TRBV3-2|few|TRBJ1-1
CASSQDHFEAFF
TGTGCCAGCAGCCAAGATCACTTTGAAGCTTTCTTT
>-|TRBV3-1/TRBV3-2|-|TRBJ2-2
CASSQGPGATGELFF
TGTGCCAGCAGCCAAGGGCCGGGAGCCACCGGGGAGCTGTTTTTT
>TRBD2|TRBV7-2|-|TRBJ2-7
CASRLAGGPGEQYF
TGTGCCAGCAGACTAGCGGGGGGGCCGGGAGAGCAGTACTTC
>-|TRBV7-7|-|TRBJ1-6
CASTTSSGGNSPLHF
TGTGCTAGCACCACTTCTTCGGGGGGGAATTCACCCCTCCACTTT
>TRBD2|TRBV29-1|-|TRBJ2-5
CSVSGTSRDQETQYF
TGCAGCGTTTCCGGGACTAGCCGAGATCAAGAGACCCAGTACTTC
>-|TRBV24-1|-|TRBJ1-1
CATTTGQNTEAFF
TGTGCCACCACTACAGGGCAGAACACTGAAGCTTTCTTT
>-|TRBV19|-|TRBJ1-3
CASTRLDSGNTIYF
TGTGCCAGTACCAGACTCGACTCTGGAAACACCATATATTTT
>-|TRBV7-2|-|TRBJ1-5
CASSPERRSNQPQHF
TGTGCCAGCAGCCCCGAGCGGCGGAGCAATCAGCCCCAGCATTTT
>TRBD1|TRBV6-5|-|TRBJ1-5
CASSRTGGRNQPQHF
TGTGCCAGCAGTCGTACAGGGGGCCGAAATCAGCCCCAGCATTTT
>TRBD2|TRBV27|-|TRBJ2-5
CASSLGSGRQETQYF
TGTGCCAGCAGTTTAGGAAGCGGGAGGCAGGAGACCCAGTACTTC
>-|TRBV5-6|-|TRBJ2-1
CASSLGQGIYNEQFF
TGTGCCAGCAGCTTGGGTCAGGGAATCTACAATGAGCAGTTCTTC
>TRBD1|TRBV28|-|TRBJ1-5
CASIYRGKWQPQHF
TGTGCCAGCATCTACAGGGGTAAGTGGCAGCCCCAGCATTTT